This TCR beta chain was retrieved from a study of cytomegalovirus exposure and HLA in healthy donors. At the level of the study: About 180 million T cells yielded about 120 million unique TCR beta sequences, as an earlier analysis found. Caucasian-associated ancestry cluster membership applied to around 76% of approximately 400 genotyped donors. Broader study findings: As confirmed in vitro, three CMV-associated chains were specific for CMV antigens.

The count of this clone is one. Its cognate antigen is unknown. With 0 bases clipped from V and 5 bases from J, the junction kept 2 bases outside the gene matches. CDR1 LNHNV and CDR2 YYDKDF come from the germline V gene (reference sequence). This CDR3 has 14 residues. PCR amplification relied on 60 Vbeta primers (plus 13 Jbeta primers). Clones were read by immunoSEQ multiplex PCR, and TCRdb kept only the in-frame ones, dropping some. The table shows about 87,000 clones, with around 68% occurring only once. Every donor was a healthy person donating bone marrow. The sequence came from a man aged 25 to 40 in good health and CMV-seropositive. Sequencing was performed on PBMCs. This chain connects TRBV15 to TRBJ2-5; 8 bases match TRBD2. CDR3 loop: CATSRDTGGETQYF. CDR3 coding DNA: TGTGCCACCAGCAGAGATACGGGGGGGGAGACCCAGTACTTC. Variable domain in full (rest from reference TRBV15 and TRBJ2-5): DAMVIQNPRYQVTQFGKPVTLSCSQTLNHNVMYWYQQKSSQAPKLLFHYYDKDFNNEADTPDNFQSRRPNTSFCFLDIRSPGLGDTAMYLCATSRDTGGETQYFGPGTRLLVL.